This record concerns one T cell receptor beta chain sequence. This clone has more than one count but fewer than ten. No much larger clonotype is one base removed from it; base qualities were not supplied. The library was made by the immunoSEQ multiplex PCR assay. In most patients, genomic DNA was isolated using the Qiagen DNeasy Blood and Tissue Kit and sent frozen to Adaptive Biotechnologies for TCR sequencing. For most patients, high-throughput TCR-beta CDR3 sequencing of genomic DNA was performed by Adaptive Biotechnologies. The published analysis was carried out like this. Adaptive's ImmunoSEQ software supplied the TCR sequencing data for under 20 patients, while MiXCR and VDJtools were used to process three other patients. To correct CD4 versus CD8 sorting errors, any sequence found in both subsets at a frequency ratio below 5:1 was removed. CDR3 nucleotide sequences shared between donor and recipient were removed because their origin could not be assigned. To count as alloreactive, a clone needed at least 2-fold expansion over unstimulated cells and a minimum CFSE-low frequency of 0.002% (template counts) or 0.001% (read counts). A clone was considered mappable if detected in the sequenced pre-transplant spleen, lymph node, or MLR CFSE-low populations of the donor or recipient. The cumulative frequency of alloreactive clones was calculated as a percentage of all sequences, weighted by copy number. TCRdb retrieved this table from immuneACCESS and kept in-frame rearrangements only. Not all clones are present; in checked studies, unresolved V genes account for under half, and no reason is known for the remainder. For V, J and clone size, that table is used; D and trimming come from the DNA. The sample includes roughly 20,000 clones, with about 43% observed a single time. The top ten hold 1.5% to 2% of the sample.

Read against the paper, the sample's time point label means: cells obtained before transplantation from donor or recipient. Mixed lymphocyte reactions plated around 200,000 CFSE-labeled pre-transplant responders with around 200,000 irradiated violet-dye-labeled stimulators and were cultured for 6 days. After the mixed lymphocyte reaction, proliferating CD3+CD4+CFSE-low and CD3+CD8+CFSE-low responder cells were FACS-sorted on a BD Influx sorter. This specimen belongs to a study of graft-versus-host responses after intestinal transplantation (dated by TCRdb to the early 2020s). In terms of the full investigation: Recipients received multivisceral, liver-intestinal, or isolated intestinal transplants. Every recipient was given anti-thymocyte globulin induction, followed by about three years of maintenance tacrolimus and steroids. After intestinal transplantation, graft-versus-host and host-versus-graft alloreactive T cell clones were followed in the graft, circulation and bone marrow using bulk TCR-beta CDR3 sequencing. To identify alloreactive clones, pre-transplant mixed lymphocyte reaction products were sequenced and compared with unstimulated pre-transplant donor and recipient T cells. Of the roughly 24 intestinal transplant recipients enrolled in the cohort, one of whom was a retransplant, a few patients without pretransplant specimens were excluded. A peak of at least 4% donor T cells among recipient peripheral blood mononuclear cells was the definition used for donor T cell macrochimerism. Rather than going through the commercial service, samples from a few later patients were sequenced in-house on an Illumina MiSeq and processed with MiXCR.

Trimming costs V 6 bases and J 4 bases, and their ends lie 18 bases apart. The germline V gene (reference sequence) sets CDR1 to MNHNY and CDR2 to SVGAGI. Inclusive of the bounding cysteine and phenylalanine, the CDR3 is 15 residues long. Only the CDR3 portion is preserved as DNA: 45 bases, with reading frame beginning at the first base. Broader findings and caveats from the paper: In patients with donor T cell macrochimerism, the allografts had high GvH to HvG T cell clonal ratios. GvH clones were found in recipient bone marrow, and some of the GvH clones appeared earlier in ileal mucosa or blood, which is consistent with an intestinal mucosal origin. Peak levels of circulating GvH clones were associated with declines in HvG clones early after transplant. Conclusions were limited by the relatively low number and heterogeneity of intestinal transplant patients.

The sample consisted of alloreactive CD8+ T cells from a mixed lymphocyte reaction culture, taken before intestinal transplant. The cell subset or site label here, explained by the study, means: CFSE-low proliferating T cells sorted from roughly six-day pre-transplant mixed lymphocyte reaction (GvH or HvG direction). Rearrangement joined TRBV6-6 to TRBJ1-1; matching of 6 bases hints at TRBD1 as the D gene. The receptor comes from a human patient who received an intestinal transplant. The CDR3 reads CASSQTTGYGTEAFF. The DNA reads as follows: TGTGCCAGCAGCCAAACTACAGGGTACGGCACTGAAGCTTTCTTT.